A selection of T cell receptor beta chains follows, all from one sample in a study of cytotoxic CD8 clonotypes in ibrutinib-treated CLL. Method: immunoSEQ multiplex PCR; TCRdb's copy keeps in-frame clones and lacks some. In the table there are 250,000 to 350,000 clones, around 76% of which are singletons. The source material was PBMCs, sampled at disease progression, from a patient treated with ibrutinib. The origin of the receptors is a human donor with chronic lymphocytic leukemia. CDR3s include the opening cysteine and the closing phenylalanine or tryptophan. Some rows mark clone size as missing; the rest say once, few, many or name a class of expanded clone.

V gene	clone size	J gene	CDR3 protein
TRBV28	.	TRBJ2-7	CASSLGLAFTYEQYF
TRBV28	.	TRBJ2-3	CASSLSGTAWADTQYF
TRBV7-3	.	TRBJ2-1	CASSLAADSYNEQFF
TRBV4-1	.	TRBJ1-5	CASSQVSGSNQPQHF
TRBV19	.	TRBJ2-7	CASSTETGVGEQYF
TRBV28	.	TRBJ2-7	CASSPRPGTSGRASYEQYF
TRBV5-6	.	TRBJ1-2	CASSLAGGGYTF
TRBV6-5	.	TRBJ2-7	CASSYSHAGYEQYF
TRBV5-4	.	TRBJ2-3	CASSPPPPSADTQYF
TRBV5-6	.	TRBJ1-2	CASSEQGVGGYTF
TRBV29-1	.	TRBJ2-3	CSVEDSGGRGDTQYF
TRBV18	.	TRBJ2-7	CASSPLGQGGREQYF
TRBV5-1	.	TRBJ2-1	CASSLVAGVNEQFF
TRBV21-1	.	TRBJ1-4	CASPGKNSLNEKLFF
TRBV18	.	TRBJ2-7	CASSPGVGLTYEQYF
TRBV5-8	.	TRBJ2-5	CASSIITGSGETQYF
TRBV2	.	TRBJ2-7	CASSEELTGVLSYEQYF
TRBV10-3	.	TRBJ1-2	CAIRIGQPNYGYTF
TRBV29-1	.	TRBJ2-3	CSVVDRSYSTDTQYF
TRBV6-5	.	TRBJ2-7	CASRGLAGEEEQYF
TRBV7-9	.	TRBJ1-2	CASSLDTAYGYTF
TRBV27	.	TRBJ1-6	CASSQITGTGLNSPLHF
TRBV29-1	.	TRBJ1-2	CSVEGTDPFNYGYTF
TRBV2	.	TRBJ2-5	CASSKIGLLQETQYF
TRBV5-1	few	TRBJ2-7	CASSSTPGYEQYF
TRBV10-3	.	TRBJ2-1	CAIRPRDRIYNEQFF
TRBV29-1	.	TRBJ2-5	CSVEGRLAETQYF
TRBV2	.	TRBJ2-6	CASSDNWAGANVLTF
TRBV28	few	TRBJ1-3	CASSSLDSPGNTIYF
TRBV5-1	few	TRBJ2-7	CASSLGTGAYEQYF
TRBV9	.	TRBJ2-3	CASSPAPSSGGPTDTQYF